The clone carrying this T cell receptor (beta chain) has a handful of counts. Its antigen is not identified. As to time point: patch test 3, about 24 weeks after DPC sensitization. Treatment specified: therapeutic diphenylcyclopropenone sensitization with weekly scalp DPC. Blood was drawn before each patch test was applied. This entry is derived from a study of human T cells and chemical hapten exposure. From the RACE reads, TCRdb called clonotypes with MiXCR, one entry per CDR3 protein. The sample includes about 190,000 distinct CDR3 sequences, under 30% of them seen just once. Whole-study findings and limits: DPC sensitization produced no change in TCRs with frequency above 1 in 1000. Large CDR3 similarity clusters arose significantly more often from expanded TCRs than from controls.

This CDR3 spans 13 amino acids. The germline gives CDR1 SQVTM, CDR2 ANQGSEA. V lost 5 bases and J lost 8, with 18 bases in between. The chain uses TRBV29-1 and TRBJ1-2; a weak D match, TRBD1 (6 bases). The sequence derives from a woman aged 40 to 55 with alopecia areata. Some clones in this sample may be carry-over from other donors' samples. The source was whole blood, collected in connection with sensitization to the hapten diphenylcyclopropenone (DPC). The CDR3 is CSVTGTPQSGYTF. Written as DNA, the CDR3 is TGCAGCGTTACGGGGACACCCCAGAGCGGCTACACCTTC.